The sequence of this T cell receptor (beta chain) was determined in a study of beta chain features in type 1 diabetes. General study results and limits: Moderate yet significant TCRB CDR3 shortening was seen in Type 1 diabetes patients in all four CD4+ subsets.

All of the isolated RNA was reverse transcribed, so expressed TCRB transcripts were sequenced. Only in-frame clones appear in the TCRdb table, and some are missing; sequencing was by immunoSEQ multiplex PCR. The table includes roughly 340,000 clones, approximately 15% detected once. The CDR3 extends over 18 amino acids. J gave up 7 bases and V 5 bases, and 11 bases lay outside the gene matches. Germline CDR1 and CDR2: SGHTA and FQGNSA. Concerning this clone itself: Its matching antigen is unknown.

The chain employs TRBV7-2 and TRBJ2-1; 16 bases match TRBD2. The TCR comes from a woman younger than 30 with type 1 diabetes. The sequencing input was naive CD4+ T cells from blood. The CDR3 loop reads CASSPRFKGLAGGNEQFF. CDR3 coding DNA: TGTGCCAGCAGCCCGAGATTCAAGGGACTAGCGGGAGGGAATGAGCAGTTCTTC.